This TCR beta chain derives from a study of blood T cell repertoires in COVID-19. Across the whole study: Researchers got acute and convalescent COVID-19 samples from the United States, Italy and Spain.

This CDR3 is 14 amino acids long. From germline, CDR1 is SGHRS and CDR2 YFSETQ. V lost 7 bases and J lost 2, with 12 bases in between. The authors' processing: Amplifying reference gene primers gave estimates of nucleated cell counts. Clones were read by immunoSEQ multiplex PCR, and TCRdb kept only the in-frame ones, dropping some. That table is the source of V, J and clone size, and D and trimming were worked out from the DNA. The sample contains about 160,000 clones, roughly 85% of which appear only once. Sequenced material: peripheral blood. The chain is built from TRBV5-1 and TRBJ2-2; TRBD1 might be the D (6 bases). The receptor comes from a middle-aged man with acute or convalescent COVID-19. The CDR3: CASHPGANTGELFF. In nucleotides, the CDR3 is TGCGCCAGCCACCCAGGGGCTAACACCGGGGAGCTGTTTTTT.